This is a list of T cell receptor beta chains from one sample in a study of cytomegalovirus exposure and HLA in healthy donors. Only in-frame clones appear in the TCRdb table, and some are missing; sequencing was by immunoSEQ multiplex PCR. The sample lists 150,000 to 200,000 clones, 84% seen once, with roughly 2.8% in the top ten. The sample was PBMCs. These receptors all stem from a woman aged 18-30 years in good health and CMV-seropositive. Both conserved end residues are part of each CDR3. A D gene is named only where the DNA matches it firmly. Clone size appears in some rows only: once, few, many, or a class for an expanded clone.

d_call: .; v_call: TRBV15; clone_size: .; j_call: TRBJ1-1; cdr3_aa: CATMEGGLSEAFF; cdr3_nt: TGTGCCACCATGGAGGGAGGGTTGTCTGAAGCTTTCTTT
d_call: TRBD2; v_call: TRBV6-1; clone_size: .; j_call: TRBJ2-5; cdr3_aa: CASRQLAGETQYF; cdr3_nt: TGTGCCAGCCGACAACTAGCGGGGGAGACCCAGTACTTC
d_call: .; v_call: TRBV11-2; clone_size: .; j_call: TRBJ2-5; cdr3_aa: CASSLVLGRAQETQYF; cdr3_nt: TGTGCCAGCAGCTTAGTATTAGGCAGGGCACAAGAGACCCAGTACTTC
d_call: TRBD2; v_call: TRBV2; clone_size: .; j_call: TRBJ2-5; cdr3_aa: CASSEAGGETQYF; cdr3_nt: TGTGCCAGCAGTGAAGCCGGGGGGGAGACCCAGTACTTC
d_call: .; v_call: TRBV10-2; clone_size: .; j_call: TRBJ1-2; cdr3_aa: CASSAGEGYTF; cdr3_nt: TGCGCCAGCAGTGCCGGGGAGGGCTACACCTTC
d_call: .; v_call: TRBV5-4; clone_size: .; j_call: TRBJ2-1; cdr3_aa: CASSEQQGGKEQFF; cdr3_nt: TGTGCCAGCAGCGAACAACAGGGCGGAAAGGAGCAGTTCTTC
d_call: TRBD1; v_call: TRBV7-9; clone_size: few; j_call: TRBJ1-5; cdr3_aa: CASSLGVGGGNQPQHF; cdr3_nt: TGTGCCAGCAGCTTAGGTGTAGGGGGCGGCAATCAGCCCCAGCATTTT
d_call: .; v_call: TRBV27; clone_size: few; j_call: TRBJ2-3; cdr3_aa: CASSLSPGTQYF; cdr3_nt: TGTGCCAGCAGTTTGAGTCCGGGGACGCAGTATTTT
d_call: TRBD1; v_call: TRBV7-2; clone_size: .; j_call: TRBJ1-3; cdr3_aa: CASSLEGAHGNTIYF; cdr3_nt: TGTGCCAGCAGCTTAGAGGGGGCGCATGGAAACACCATATATTTT
d_call: TRBD2; v_call: TRBV7-6; clone_size: .; j_call: TRBJ2-7; cdr3_aa: CASSLSGAGAHEQYF; cdr3_nt: TGTGCCAGCAGCTTATCTGGAGCGGGGGCCCACGAGCAGTACTTC
d_call: .; v_call: TRBV5-1; clone_size: once; j_call: TRBJ1-2; cdr3_aa: CASSLGGTGEYGYTF; cdr3_nt: TGCGCCAGCAGCTTGGGAGGAACAGGAGAATATGGCTACACCTTC